This TCR beta chain was obtained from a study of blood T cell repertoires in COVID-19. Study information: PBMCs, B-cell-depleted T cells, or T cells provided the cDNA or gDNA that made up the material.

Authors' analysis steps: From reference gene primer amplification, estimates of nucleated cell counts were derived. The data were produced by immunoSEQ multiplex PCR, yet TCRdb's version contains in-frame clones alone and is incomplete. That table is the source of V, J and clone size, and D and trimming were worked out from the DNA. The sample holds about 200,000 clones, about 80% seen once. This sequence originates from a man between 60 and 70 years old with acute or convalescent COVID-19. The sequenced material came from peripheral blood.

CDR3 coding DNA: TGTGCCAGCAGCTACCGGGACAGAAACTATGGCTACACCTTC. Translating gives CASSYRDRNYGYTF. The chain employs TRBV7-8 and TRBJ1-2; 7 bases are a match to TRBD1. Germline CDR1 and CDR2: SGHVS and FQNEAQ. CDR3 length: 14 amino acids. Losses at the gene ends were 4 bases for V and 2 bases for J; bases not matched to a gene: 4.